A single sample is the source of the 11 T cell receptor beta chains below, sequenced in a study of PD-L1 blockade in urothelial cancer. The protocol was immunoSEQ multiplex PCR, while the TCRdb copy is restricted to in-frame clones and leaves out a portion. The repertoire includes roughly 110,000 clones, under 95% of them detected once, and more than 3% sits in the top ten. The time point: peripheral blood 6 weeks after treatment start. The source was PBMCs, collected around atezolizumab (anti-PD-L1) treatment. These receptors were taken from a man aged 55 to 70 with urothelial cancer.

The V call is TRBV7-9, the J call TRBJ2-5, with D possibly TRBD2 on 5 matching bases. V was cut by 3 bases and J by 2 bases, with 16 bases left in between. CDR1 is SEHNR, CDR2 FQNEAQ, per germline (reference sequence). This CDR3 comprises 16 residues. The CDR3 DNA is TGTGCCAGCAGCTTCCGGGCGGGCGTGCTTCAAGAGACCCAGTACTTC. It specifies CASSFRAGVLQETQYF.

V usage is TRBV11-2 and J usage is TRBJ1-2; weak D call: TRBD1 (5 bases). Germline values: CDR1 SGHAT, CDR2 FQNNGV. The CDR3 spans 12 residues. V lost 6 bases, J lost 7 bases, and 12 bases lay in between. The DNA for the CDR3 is TGTGCCAGCAGTCACAGGTCTCGTGGCTACACCTTC. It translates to CASSHRSRGYTF.

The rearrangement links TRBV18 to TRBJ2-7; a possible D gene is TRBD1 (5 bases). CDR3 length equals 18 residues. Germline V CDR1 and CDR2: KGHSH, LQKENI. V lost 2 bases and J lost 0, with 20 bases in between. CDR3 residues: CASSPKVTDRDHSYEQYF. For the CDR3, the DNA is TGTGCCAGCTCACCAAAAGTCACCGACAGAGACCACTCCTACGAGCAGTACTTC. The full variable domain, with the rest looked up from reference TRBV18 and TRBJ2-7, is NAGVMQNPRHLVRRRGQEARLRCSPMKGHSHVYWYRQLPEEGLKFMVYLQKENIIDESGMPKERFSAEFPKEGPSILRIQQVVRGDSAAYFCASSPKVTDRDHSYEQYFGPGTRLTVT.

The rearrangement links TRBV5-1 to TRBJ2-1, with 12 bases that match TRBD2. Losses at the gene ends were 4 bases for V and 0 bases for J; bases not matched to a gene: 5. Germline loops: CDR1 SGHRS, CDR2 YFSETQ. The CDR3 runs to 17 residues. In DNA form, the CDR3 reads TGCGCCAGCAGCCACGGACTAGCGGGGATCTCCTACAATGAGCAGTTCTTC. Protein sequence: CASSHGLAGISYNEQFF.

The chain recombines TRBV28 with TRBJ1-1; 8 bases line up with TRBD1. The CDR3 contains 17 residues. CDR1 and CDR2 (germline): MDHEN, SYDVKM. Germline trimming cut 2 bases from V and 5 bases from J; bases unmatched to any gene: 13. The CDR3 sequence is CASSLDRVGQGRTEAFF. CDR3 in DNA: TGTGCCAGCAGTTTAGACAGAGTCGGACAGGGACGGACTGAAGCTTTCTTT. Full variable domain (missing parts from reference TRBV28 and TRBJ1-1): DVKVTQSSRYLVKRTGEKVFLECVQDMDHENMFWYRQDPGLGLRLIYFSYDVKMKEKGDIPEGYSVSREKKERFSLILESASTNQTSMYLCASSLDRVGQGRTEAFFGQGTRLTVV.

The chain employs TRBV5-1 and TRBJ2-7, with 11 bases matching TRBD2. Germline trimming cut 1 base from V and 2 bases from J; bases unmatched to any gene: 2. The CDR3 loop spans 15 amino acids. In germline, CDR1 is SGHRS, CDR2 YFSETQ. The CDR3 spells CASSLTSGSTYEQYF. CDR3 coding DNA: TGCGCCAGCAGCTTGACTAGCGGGAGTACCTACGAGCAGTACTTC.

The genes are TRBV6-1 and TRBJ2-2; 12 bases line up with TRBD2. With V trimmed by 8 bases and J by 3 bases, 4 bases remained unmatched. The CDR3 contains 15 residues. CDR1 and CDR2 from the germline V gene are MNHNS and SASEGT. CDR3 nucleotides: TGTGCCAGCTCTAGCGGGAGGGCGGACACCGGGGAGCTGTTTTTT. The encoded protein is CASSSGRADTGELFF.

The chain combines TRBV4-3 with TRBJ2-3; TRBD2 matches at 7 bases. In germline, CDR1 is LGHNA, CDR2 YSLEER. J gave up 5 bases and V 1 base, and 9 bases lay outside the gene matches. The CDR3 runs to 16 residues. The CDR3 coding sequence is TGCGCCAGCAGCCAAGTGGGAGCGGGACCTGTAGATACGCAGTATTTT. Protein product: CASSQVGAGPVDTQYF.

CDR3 coding DNA: TGCGCCAGCAGTGAGTCATCGGGGGATGGGGGGAATGGCTACACCTTC. It is translated as CASSESSGDGGNGYTF. This rearrangement joins TRBV10-2 to TRBJ1-2, with D possibly TRBD1 on 5 matching bases. The length of the CDR3 is 16 residues. Germline CDR1 is WSHSY and CDR2 is SAAADI. V lost 0 bases and J 6 bases, leaving 17 bases between the germline ends.

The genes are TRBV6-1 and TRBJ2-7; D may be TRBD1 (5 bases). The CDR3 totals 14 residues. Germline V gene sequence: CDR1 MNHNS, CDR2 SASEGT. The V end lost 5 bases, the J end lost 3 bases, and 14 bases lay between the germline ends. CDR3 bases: TGTGCCAGCAGTCGTATGGGCGACAGCTACGAGCAGTACTTC. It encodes CASSRMGDSYEQYF.

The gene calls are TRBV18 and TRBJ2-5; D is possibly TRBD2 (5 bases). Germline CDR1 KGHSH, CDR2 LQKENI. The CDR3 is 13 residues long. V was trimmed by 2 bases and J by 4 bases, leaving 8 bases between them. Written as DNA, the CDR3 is TGTGCCAGCTCACCAGCGGCGGGAGAGACCCAGTACTTC. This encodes CASSPAAGETQYF.